This note documents a single TCR beta chain sequence. Its target is not known. The data were taken from a study of cytomegalovirus exposure and HLA in healthy donors. Overall study: Of 398 genotyped donors, more than 75% clustered with self-reported Caucasian donors.

Study conclusions and caveats: Using the classifier, cytomegalovirus status was reportedly diagnosed with high specificity and sensitivity.

Each donor was nominally healthy when sampled (though unrecorded immune exposures were likely). PCR primers comprised 60 Vbeta and 13 Jbeta primers. TCRdb's table, derived via immunoSEQ multiplex PCR, lists solely in-frame clones and lacks some. The repertoire holds under 250,000 clones, around 85% seen once, with 2.3% in the top ten. The specimen sequenced was PBMCs. The clonotype was recovered from a woman between 50 and 59 years old in good health and CMV-seronegative.

CDR3 in amino acids: CASSTRTLEQYF. In DNA, the CDR3 is TGTGCCAGCAGTACACGGACACTCGAGCAGTACTTC. This sequence joins TRBV27 and TRBJ2-7; weak D call: TRBD1 (5 bases). Trimming shortened V by 5 bases and J by 6 bases, and 11 bases separated the two germline ends. The CDR3 loop spans 12 amino acids. Germline CDR1 is MNHEY and CDR2 is SMNVEV (reference sequence).